Sequencing of this T cell receptor beta chain was carried out in a study of blood T cell repertoires in COVID-19. Study overall: PBMCs, B-cell-depleted T cells, or T cells provided the cDNA or gDNA that made up the material.

Assay: immunoSEQ multiplex PCR; the TCRdb copy retains only in-frame clones and omits some. The table has over 200,000 clones, approximately 88% seen once. Germline lookup yields CDR1 MNHEY and CDR2 SVGAGI. The CDR3 extends over 14 amino acids. V lost 7 bases and J lost 4; bases outside the gene matches: 7. The clonotype originates from a human donor in a cohort sampled during active COVID-19. Material: peripheral blood. The chain combines TRBV6-5 with TRBJ2-1; TRBD1 matches at 7 bases. This CDR3 reads CASTRQGFYNEQFF. The CDR3 bases are TGTGCCAGCACTCGACAGGGCTTTTACAATGAGCAGTTCTTC.